This entry describes one T cell receptor (beta chain). Which antigen it targets is not known. It has no much larger one-base neighbor in the sample; base qualities were not kept. Libraries were constructed by the immunoSEQ multiplex PCR assay. For the multiplex PCR, a mixture combining 60 forward primers for TCR Vbeta segments and 13 reverse primers for TCR Jbeta segments was used. A multiplex PCR assay on genomic DNA amplified the CDR3 region of rearranged TCR beta genes. On the Illumina HiSeq System, the amplified TCR beta libraries were sequenced as 87-base-pair reads. The published analysis was carried out like this. Across the 670 or so repertoires, a later analysis counted some 80 million unique TCR beta chains, around 11 million of which were shared by at least two donors. Raw reads were error-corrected and collapsed into unique sequences with a nearest-neighbor algorithm that merged closely related sequences to remove PCR and sequencing errors. V, D and J gene segments were assigned by aligning CDR3 sequences to IMGT reference sequences. Each retained sequence needed at least a six-nucleotide match to both a V gene segment and a J gene segment. A rearrangement counted as productive if the CDR3 had no stop codons and remained in frame with V and J, and every other rearrangement counted as non-productive. Following IMGT convention, CDR3 was defined as the stretch from the second conserved V-encoded cysteine to the conserved J-encoded phenylalanine. The earlier analysis of some 600 of the donors excluded sequences that lacked an unambiguous match to a single V gene segment. An earlier analysis of a few hundred of the donors called V segments functional above 56.7% productive rearrangements and segregating when the between-donor standard deviation exceeded 5%. A statistical classification framework was built for diagnosing cytomegalovirus status from the catalog of TCR beta chain sequences. In a later analysis, V and J genes were assigned by comparing TCR nucleotide sequences against IMGT/GENE-DB human TR gene sequences. A later analysis assigned CDR3 sequences and most-parsimonious VDJ recombination scenarios with the TCRdist pipeline. In a later analysis, each TCR beta chain was defined by its CDR3 amino acid sequence together with its V-gene family, and reads lacking a unique V-gene family were excluded. To address suspected cross-contamination and a sequencing artifact, a later analysis removed under 600 highly shared, low-generation-probability nucleotide sequences. For each public chain, a later analysis derived a clonal expansion index from normalized ranks of inferred template counts within each repertoire. Generation probabilities in a later analysis came from a VDJ recombination model fitted to out-of-frame rearrangements, and those results were checked against IGoR. Hypergeometric tests were used in a later analysis to score TCR-TCR, TCR-HLA and TCR-CMV co-occurrence, with a repertoire-size bias correction applied to the TCR pairs. To estimate false discovery rates, a later analysis permuted the HLA or CMV assignments 20 times. In a later analysis, co-occurring TCRs were grouped using DBSCAN, and TCRdist sequence similarity was added for clustering within HLA-allele-positive subsets. Repertoires with fewer than 30,000 or more than 120,000 public chains, plus five repertoires with anomalous nucleotide sharing, were excluded from co-occurrence clustering. The table was pulled from immuneACCESS by TCRdb, which kept in-frame rearrangements only. Such tables lose some clones; where checked, under half of the loss comes from unresolved V genes, and the rest has no known cause. V and J calls and clone size come straight from that table; D and trimming were deduced from the DNA. Present in this sample are 150,000 to 200,000 clones, roughly 73% of which were seen just once. The top ten clones comprise roughly 7.8% of the sample.

The record originates from a study of cytomegalovirus exposure and HLA in healthy donors (dated by TCRdb to 2015 to 2018). Turning to the overall study: An earlier analysis of approximately 640 of the donors reported 250 to 300 Gb of sequence data and some 120 million unique TCR beta sequences from some 180 million T cells. Roughly 300 gigabases of sequencing data and around 85 million unique TCR sequences made up an early release that covered about 640 HLA-typed donors. Of the 300 to 500 genotyped donors, less than 85% were placed in the genetic ancestry cluster associated with self-reported Caucasian donors. The study aimed to test whether cataloging public T cell receptors could reveal signatures of past pathogen exposure. The study profiled the T cell repertoires of 550 to 700 subjects by immunosequencing and related them to cytomegalovirus serostatus. Besides the first cohort of hundreds of subjects, a separate validation cohort made up of 120 or so different subjects was used. The study combined high-throughput TCR immunosequencing, statistical association of individual TCRs with disease status, and machine learning to predict cytomegalovirus infection status. A later analysis re-examined previously published TCR beta repertoires from just over 650 donors and added high-resolution HLA genotyping to investigate patterns of TCR occurrence. The later analysis used no new phenotypic data to find candidate immune exposures, relying instead on TCR beta sequences and their occurrence across donors. To decide whether each TCR beta V gene segment behaved as functional or pseudogenic, an earlier analysis of some 600 of the donors relied on high-throughput TCR beta sequencing. Alongside the repertoire data, information on donor age, sex, ethnicity and CMV serostatus was compiled. Genome-wide SNP genotypes for about 55% of the roughly 670 donors were used in a later genetic analysis, which treated that subset as a discovery cohort. All discovery cohort repertoires had been generated using a single sequencing platform. HLA typing covered class I and class II loci at four-digit resolution. The number of donors typed differed by locus, with roughly 629-640 for A, B, C, DRB1 and DQB1, more than 500 for DQA1, about 610 for DPA1, and some 440 for DPB1. Roughly 5 DR-DQ haplotypes were handled as single units for association and clustering, since linkage in the cohort was strong. Among under 450 genotyped donors of the cohort, an average of about 240,000 unique TCR beta nucleotide sequences were sequenced per donor, around 20% of them non-productive.

In total, 600 or so healthy bone marrow donors made up the cohort. At the time of sampling, all cohort members were nominally healthy, though unrecorded immune exposures were likely present. The donor was CMV seropositive and belonged to the group of a few hundred seropositive cohort members. Each donor provided a peripheral blood sample, and peripheral blood mononuclear cells were used for TCR beta sequencing. The Qiagen DNeasy Blood Extraction Kit was used to extract genomic DNA from the blood cell samples. Broader findings and caveats from the paper: According to a later analysis, most CMV-associated TCR beta chains appeared to be HLA-restricted, and the HLA associations seemed to be driven largely by CMV exposure. In a later analysis, HLA-associated TCR beta chains were found to be more clonally expanded and to have lower generation probabilities than equally common non-associated chains. At a false discovery rate of 0.05, a later analysis linked under 20,000 TCR beta sequences to specific HLA alleles. The sequencing pipeline was judged likely to have produced a cluster of highly shared sequence variants as a technical artifact. In a later analysis, several top co-occurrence clusters were reported to appear linked to parvovirus B19, influenza, CMV and Epstein-Barr virus. According to the authors, the approach could potentially be generalized to other disease states and immunological phenotypes. In a later analysis, TCR association rates were found to vary across HLA loci, with the most associated TCRs seen for DRB1 alleles and the fewest for HLA-C alleles. In an earlier analysis of a few hundred of the donors, most TCR beta V segments were observed in productive rearrangements about 87% or about 30% of the time, broadly matching IMGT annotations. Cytomegalovirus status was reported to be diagnosed by the classifier with high specificity and sensitivity in both the original and validation cohorts. Correlated functional status among segregating V segments might be attributable to linkage disequilibrium, but an unknown experimental factor could not be ruled out. In a later genetic analysis, fewer N-insertions in productive TCRs were reported among donors in an Asian-associated ancestry cluster than the 666-donor mean. Strong co-occurrence of HLA alleles, especially DR and DQ, made assigning TCR associations to individual alleles difficult. In the study, approximately 160 TCR beta chains were listed as associated with cytomegalovirus. HLA typing was unavailable for some donors at each locus, so association tests used only the typed subset. A further reported finding was that TCR beta sequences accurately predicted the HLA-A and HLA-B alleles for most subjects in the first cohort. For the cohort, immune exposure information was limited to CMV serostatus. An association between a missense DCLRE1C variant and V-gene and J-gene trimming of TCR beta chains was found in a later genetic analysis and replicated in an independent cohort. Across donors, most TCR sequences were observed very rarely, whereas some public TCRs were present in many individuals. Roughly uniform sequencing depth across donors was assumed in presence/absence analyses, although this assumption may not hold. About 15 rarely observed V segments, including chromosome 9 orphons, were excluded from the earlier analysis of just under 600 of the donors because counts were too low. In this cohort, only TCR beta chains were sequenced, and detectable features were limited by the absence of alpha or paired-chain data. A few of the identified cytomegalovirus-associated TCR beta chains were confirmed in vitro to be specific for cytomegalovirus antigens.

Sequenced input: PBMCs. The receptor comes from a woman aged 35 to 49 in good health and CMV-seropositive.

The sequence in DNA is TGTGCCAGCAGCGTAGACAGGGACGGTGGCTACACCTTC. The translation is CASSVDRDGGYTF. Recombination connected TRBV7-9 to TRBJ1-2; 7 nucleotides in the junction match TRBD1. The germline V gene (reference sequence) gives CDR1 as SEHNR and CDR2 as FQNEAQ. The junction shows trimming of 5 bases on V and 7 bases on J, and the gene matches do not reach 7 bases of it. Spanning cysteine to phenylalanine, the CDR3 consists of 13 amino acids. Kept here is only the CDR3 DNA, which spans 39 bases and is read in frame from base 1. The CDR3, completed at both ends by the reference TRBV7-9 and TRBJ1-2 genes, gives the full variable domain DTGVSQNPRHKITKRGQNVTFRCDPISEHNRLYWYRQTLGQGPEFLTYFQNEAQLEKSRLLSDRFSAERPKGSFSTLEIQRTEQGDSAMYLCASSVDRDGGYTFGSGTRLTVV.